The following is a T cell receptor beta chain sequence with its context. Trimming took off 3 bases at V and 7 bases at J, with 16 bases between the two ends. The CDR3 runs to 14 residues. Germline-derived CDR1 and CDR2 are GTSNPN and SVGIG (reference sequence). This entry belongs to a study of T cell changes during pregnancy in multiple sclerosis. The method was immunoSEQ multiplex PCR; TCRdb's version includes in-frame clones alone and lacks a portion of them. Of 50,000 or so clones in the sample, 91% were seen once. The sample in question was CD4+ T cells from peripheral blood mononuclear cells, obtained after pregnancy. V gene TRBV30 combines with J gene TRBJ1-3; a possible D gene is TRBD1 (5 bases). The receptor was isolated from a female donor in good health, enrolled as a control in a pregnancy study. Written as DNA, the CDR3 is TGTGCCTGGAGCGGTGCGGCAGGGTACAACACCATATATTTT. Translation: CAWSGAAGYNTIYF. Based on the CDR3 plus reference TRBV30 and TRBJ1-3, the full variable domain is SQTIHQWPATLVQPVGSPLSLECTVEGTSNPNLYWYRQAAGRGLQLLFYSVGIGQISSEVPQNLSASRPQDRQFILSSKKLLLSDSGFYLCAWSGAAGYNTIYFGEGSWLTVV.